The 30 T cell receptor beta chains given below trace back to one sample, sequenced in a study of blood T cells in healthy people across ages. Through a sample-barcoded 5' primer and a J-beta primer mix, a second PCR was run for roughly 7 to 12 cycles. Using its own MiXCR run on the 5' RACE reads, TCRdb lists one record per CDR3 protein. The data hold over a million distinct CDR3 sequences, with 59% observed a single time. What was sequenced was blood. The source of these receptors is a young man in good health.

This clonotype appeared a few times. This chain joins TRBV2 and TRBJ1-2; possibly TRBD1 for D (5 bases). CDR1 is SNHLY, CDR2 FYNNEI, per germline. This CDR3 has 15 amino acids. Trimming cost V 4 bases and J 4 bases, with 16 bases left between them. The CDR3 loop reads CASSGVRRRGYGYTF. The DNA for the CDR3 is TGTGCCAGCAGTGGTGTCAGACGAAGGGGCTATGGCTACACCTTC.

The CDR3 loop is CSAHLGRIGYGGELFF. CDR3 DNA: TGCAGTGCTCACCTCGGACGTATTGGCTATGGCGGGGAGCTGTTTTTT. The chain recombines TRBV20-1 with TRBJ2-2; D remains ambiguous. CDR3 length: 16 amino acids. V was clipped by 5 bases and J by 7 bases, with 23 bases between them. Per the germline V gene, CDR1 is DFQATT and CDR2 is SNEGSKA (reference sequence).

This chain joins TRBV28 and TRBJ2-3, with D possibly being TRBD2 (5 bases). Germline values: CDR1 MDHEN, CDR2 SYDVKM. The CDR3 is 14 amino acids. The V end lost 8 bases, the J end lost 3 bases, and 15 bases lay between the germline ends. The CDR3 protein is CASHGRGYTDTQYF. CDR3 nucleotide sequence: TGTGCCAGCCACGGTAGAGGGTATACAGATACGCAGTATTTT.

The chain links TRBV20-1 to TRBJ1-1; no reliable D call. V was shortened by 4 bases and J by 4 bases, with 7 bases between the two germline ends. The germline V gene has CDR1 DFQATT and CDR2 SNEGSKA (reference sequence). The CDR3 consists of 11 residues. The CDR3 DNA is TGCAGTGCTATTTTATCCACTGAAGCTTTCTTT. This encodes CSAILSTEAFF.

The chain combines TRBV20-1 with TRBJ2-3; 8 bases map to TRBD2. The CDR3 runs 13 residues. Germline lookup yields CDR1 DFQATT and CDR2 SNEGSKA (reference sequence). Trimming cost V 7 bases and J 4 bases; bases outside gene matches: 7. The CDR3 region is CSVHAGGADTQYF. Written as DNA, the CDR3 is TGCAGTGTGCATGCGGGGGGCGCAGATACGCAGTATTTT.

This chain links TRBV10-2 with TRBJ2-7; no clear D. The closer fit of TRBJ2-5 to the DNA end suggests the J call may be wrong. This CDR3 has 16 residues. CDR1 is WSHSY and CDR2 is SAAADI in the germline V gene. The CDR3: CASSEGTSSPQETQYF. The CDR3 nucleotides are TGCGCCAGCAGTGAGGGTACCAGCAGCCCTCAAGAGACCCAGTACTTC.

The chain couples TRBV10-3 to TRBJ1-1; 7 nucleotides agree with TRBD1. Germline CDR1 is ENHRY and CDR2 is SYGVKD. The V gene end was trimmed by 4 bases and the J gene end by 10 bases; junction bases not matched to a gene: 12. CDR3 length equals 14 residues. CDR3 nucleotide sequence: TGTGCCATCAGTGCTTCCGACAGGGACCCGGTAGCTTTCTTT. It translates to CAISASDRDPVAFF.

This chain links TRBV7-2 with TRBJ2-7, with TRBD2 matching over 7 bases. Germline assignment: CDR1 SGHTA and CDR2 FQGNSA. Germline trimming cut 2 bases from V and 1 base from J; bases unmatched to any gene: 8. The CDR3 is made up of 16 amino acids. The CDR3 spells CASSLLWTGGSYEQYF. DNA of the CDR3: TGTGCCAGCAGCTTACTTTGGACGGGGGGATCCTACGAGCAGTACTTC.

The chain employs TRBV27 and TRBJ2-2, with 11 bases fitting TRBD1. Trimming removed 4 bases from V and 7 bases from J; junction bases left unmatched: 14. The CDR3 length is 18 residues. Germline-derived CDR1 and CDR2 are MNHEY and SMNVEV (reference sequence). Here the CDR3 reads CASSSPLRDRGWGGELFF. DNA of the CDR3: TGTGCCAGCAGTTCGCCCTTACGGGACAGGGGGTGGGGCGGGGAGCTGTTTTTT.

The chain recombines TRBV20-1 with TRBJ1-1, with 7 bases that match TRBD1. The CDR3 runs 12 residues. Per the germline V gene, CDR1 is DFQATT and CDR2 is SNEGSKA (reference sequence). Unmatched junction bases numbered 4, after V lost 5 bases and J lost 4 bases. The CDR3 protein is CSAYRGVTEAFF. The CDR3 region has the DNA TGCAGTGCTTACAGGGGAGTCACTGAAGCTTTCTTT.

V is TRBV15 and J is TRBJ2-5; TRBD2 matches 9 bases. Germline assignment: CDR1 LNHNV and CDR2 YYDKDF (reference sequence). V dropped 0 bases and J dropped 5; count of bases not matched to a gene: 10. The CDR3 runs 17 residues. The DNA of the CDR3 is TGTGCCACCAGCAGAGATCTGGTCGCTAGCGGGAAGGAGACCCAGTACTTC. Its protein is CATSRDLVASGKETQYF.

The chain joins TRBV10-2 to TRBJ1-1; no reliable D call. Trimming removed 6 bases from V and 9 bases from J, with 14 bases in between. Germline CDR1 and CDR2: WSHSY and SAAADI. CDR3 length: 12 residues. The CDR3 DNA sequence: TGCGCCAGCAGAATGGACGTCGGTCAAGCTTTCTTT. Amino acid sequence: CASRMDVGQAFF.

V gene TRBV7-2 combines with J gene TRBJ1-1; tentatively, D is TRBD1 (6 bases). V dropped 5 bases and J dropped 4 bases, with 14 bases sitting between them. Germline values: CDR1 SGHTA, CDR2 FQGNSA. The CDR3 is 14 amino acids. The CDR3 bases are TGTGCCAGCAGCCCCGTGGACAGTTCCACTGAAGCTTTCTTT. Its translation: CASSPVDSSTEAFF.

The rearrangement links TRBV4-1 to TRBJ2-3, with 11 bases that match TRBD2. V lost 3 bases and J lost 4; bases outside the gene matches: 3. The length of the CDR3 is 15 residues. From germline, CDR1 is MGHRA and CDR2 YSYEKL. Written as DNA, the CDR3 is TGCGCCAGCAGCCAGACTAGCGGGATGCCAGATACGCAGTATTTT. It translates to CASSQTSGMPDTQYF.

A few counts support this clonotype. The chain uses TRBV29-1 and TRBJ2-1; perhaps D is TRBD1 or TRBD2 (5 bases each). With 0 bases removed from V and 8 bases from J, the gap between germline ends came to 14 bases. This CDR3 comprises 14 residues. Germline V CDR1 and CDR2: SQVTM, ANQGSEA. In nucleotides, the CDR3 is TGCAGCGTTGAAGATCTTAAGGGACCCTATGAGCAGTTCTTC. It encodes CSVEDLKGPYEQFF.

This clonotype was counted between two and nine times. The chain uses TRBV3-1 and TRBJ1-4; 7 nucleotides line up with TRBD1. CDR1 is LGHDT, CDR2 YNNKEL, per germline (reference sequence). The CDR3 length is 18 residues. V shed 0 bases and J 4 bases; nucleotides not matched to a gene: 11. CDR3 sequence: CASSQEVTGPTLNEKLFF. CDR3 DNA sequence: TGTGCCAGCAGCCAAGAAGTGACAGGGCCCACACTTAATGAAAAACTGTTTTTT.

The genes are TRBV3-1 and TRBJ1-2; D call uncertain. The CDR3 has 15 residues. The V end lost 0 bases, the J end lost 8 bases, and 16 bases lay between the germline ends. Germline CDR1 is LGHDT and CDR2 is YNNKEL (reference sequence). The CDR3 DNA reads TGTGCCAGCAGCCAAGAACCTCGGTCTGTCGGGGGCTACACCTTC. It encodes CASSQEPRSVGGYTF.

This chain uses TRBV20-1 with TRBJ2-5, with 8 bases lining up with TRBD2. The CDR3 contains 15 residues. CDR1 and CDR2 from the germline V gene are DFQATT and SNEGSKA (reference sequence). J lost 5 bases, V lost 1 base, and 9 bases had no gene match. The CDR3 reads CSARVPGLVRETQYF. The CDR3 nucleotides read TGCAGTGCTAGAGTGCCGGGACTAGTCCGCGAGACCCAGTACTTC.

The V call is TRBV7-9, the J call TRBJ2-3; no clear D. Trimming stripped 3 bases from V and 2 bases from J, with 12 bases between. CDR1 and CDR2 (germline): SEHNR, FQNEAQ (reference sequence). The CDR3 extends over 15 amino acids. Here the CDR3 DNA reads TGTGCCAGCAGCTTTGATCTCAGTGCCACAGATACGCAGTATTTT. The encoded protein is CASSFDLSATDTQYF.

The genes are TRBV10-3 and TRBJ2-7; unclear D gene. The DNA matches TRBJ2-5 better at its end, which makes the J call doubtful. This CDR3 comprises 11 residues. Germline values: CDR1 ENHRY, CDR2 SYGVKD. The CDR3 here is CAIICGGTQYF. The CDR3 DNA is TGTGCCATCATTTGTGGCGGGACCCAGTACTTC.

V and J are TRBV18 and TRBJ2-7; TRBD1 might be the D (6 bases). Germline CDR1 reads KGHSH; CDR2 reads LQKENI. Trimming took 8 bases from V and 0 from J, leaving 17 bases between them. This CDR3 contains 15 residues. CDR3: CASVTSQGSSYEQYF. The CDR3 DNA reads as TGTGCCAGCGTCACCAGTCAGGGGAGCTCCTACGAGCAGTACTTC.

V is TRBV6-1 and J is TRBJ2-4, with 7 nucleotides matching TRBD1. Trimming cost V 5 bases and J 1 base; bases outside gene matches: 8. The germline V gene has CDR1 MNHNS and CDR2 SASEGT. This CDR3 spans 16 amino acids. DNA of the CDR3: TGTGCCAGCAGTCGACAGGGAGTATCGGCCAAAAACATTCAGTACTTC. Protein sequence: CASSRQGVSAKNIQYF.

The CDR3 reads CASSLDRYEQFF. The CDR3 DNA reads as TGTGCCAGCAGCTTAGATAGGTATGAGCAGTTCTTC. The J gene is TRBJ2-1, the V gene TRBV11-2; no firm D call. Germline loops: CDR1 SGHAT, CDR2 FQNNGV. There are 12 residues in the CDR3. V was trimmed by 0 bases and J by 8 bases, leaving 5 bases between them.

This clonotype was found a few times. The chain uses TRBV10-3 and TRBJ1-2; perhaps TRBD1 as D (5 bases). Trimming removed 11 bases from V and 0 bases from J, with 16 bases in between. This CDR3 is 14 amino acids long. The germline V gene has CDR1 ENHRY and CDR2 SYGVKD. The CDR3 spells CASRPTGANYGYTF. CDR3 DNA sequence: TGTGCCTCCCGCCCCACAGGAGCTAACTATGGCTACACCTTC.

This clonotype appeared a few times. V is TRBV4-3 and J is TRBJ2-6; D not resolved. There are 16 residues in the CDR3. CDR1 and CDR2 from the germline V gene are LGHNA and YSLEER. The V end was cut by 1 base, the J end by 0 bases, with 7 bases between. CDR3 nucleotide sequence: TGCGCCAGCAGCCAAGGCCCTTCCTCTGGGGCCAACGTCCTGACTTTC. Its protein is CASSQGPSSGANVLTF.

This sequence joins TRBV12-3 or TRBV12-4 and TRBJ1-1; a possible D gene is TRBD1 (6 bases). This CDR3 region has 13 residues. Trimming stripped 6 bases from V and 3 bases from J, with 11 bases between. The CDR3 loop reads CASRGGDDTEAFF. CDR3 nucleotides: TGTGCCAGCAGGGGGGGCGACGACACTGAAGCTTTCTTT.

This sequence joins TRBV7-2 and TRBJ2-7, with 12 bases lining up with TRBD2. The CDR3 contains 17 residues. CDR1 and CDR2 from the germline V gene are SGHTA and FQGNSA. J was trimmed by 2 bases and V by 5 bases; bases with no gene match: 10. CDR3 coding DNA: TGTGCCAGCAGCATAAGAACTAGCGGGGGGCTAGCCTACGAGCAGTACTTC. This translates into CASSIRTSGGLAYEQYF.

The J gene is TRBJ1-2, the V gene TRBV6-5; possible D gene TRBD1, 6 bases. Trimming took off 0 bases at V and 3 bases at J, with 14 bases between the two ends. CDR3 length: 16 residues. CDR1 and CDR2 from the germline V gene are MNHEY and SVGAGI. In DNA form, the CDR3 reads TGTGCCAGCAGTTACTCGTTCCCCAGGGGTGACTATGGCTACACCTTC. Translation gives CASSYSFPRGDYGYTF.

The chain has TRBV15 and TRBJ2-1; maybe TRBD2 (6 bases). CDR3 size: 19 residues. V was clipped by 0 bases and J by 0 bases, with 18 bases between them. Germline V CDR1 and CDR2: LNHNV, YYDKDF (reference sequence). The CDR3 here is CATSRDPSGTSSSYNEQFF. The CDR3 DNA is TGTGCCACCAGCAGAGATCCGTCCGGGACTTCGAGCTCCTACAATGAGCAGTTCTTC.

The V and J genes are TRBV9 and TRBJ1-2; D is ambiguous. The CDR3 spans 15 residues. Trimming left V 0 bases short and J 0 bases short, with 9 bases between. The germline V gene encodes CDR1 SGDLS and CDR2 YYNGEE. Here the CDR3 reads CASSVEKAANYGYTF. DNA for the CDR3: TGTGCCAGCAGCGTAGAAAAGGCAGCTAACTATGGCTACACCTTC. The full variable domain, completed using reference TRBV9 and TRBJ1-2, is DSGVTQTPKHLITATGQRVTLRCSPRSGDLSVYWYQQSLDQGLQFLIQYYNGEERAKGNILERFSAQQFPDLHSELNLSSLELGDSALYFCASSVEKAANYGYTFGSGTRLTVV.